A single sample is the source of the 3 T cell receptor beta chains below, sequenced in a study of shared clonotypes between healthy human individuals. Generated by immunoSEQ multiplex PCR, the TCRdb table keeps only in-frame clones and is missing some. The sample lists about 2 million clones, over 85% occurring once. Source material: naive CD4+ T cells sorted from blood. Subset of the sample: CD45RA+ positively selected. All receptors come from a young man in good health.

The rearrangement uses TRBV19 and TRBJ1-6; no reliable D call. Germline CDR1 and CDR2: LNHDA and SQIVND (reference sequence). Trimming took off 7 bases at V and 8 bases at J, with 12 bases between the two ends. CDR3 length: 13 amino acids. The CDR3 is CASKRELDSPLHF. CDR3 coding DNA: TGTGCCAGTAAGCGGGAGTTGGATTCACCCCTCCACTTT.

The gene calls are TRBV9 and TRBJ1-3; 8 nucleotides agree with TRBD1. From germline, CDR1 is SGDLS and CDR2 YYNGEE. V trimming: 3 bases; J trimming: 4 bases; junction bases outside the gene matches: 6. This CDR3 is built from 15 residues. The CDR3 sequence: CASSDQGAVGNTIYF. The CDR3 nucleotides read TGTGCCAGCAGCGACCAGGGGGCGGTGGGAAACACCATATATTTT.

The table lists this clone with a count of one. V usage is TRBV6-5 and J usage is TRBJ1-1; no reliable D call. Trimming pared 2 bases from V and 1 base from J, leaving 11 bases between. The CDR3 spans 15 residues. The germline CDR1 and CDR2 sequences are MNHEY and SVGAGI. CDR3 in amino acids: CASSYTRRANTEAFF. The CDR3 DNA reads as TGTGCCAGCAGTTACACCCGGCGGGCGAACACTGAAGCTTTCTTT.